This entry lists 22 T cell receptor beta chains sequenced from one sample in a study. TCRdb reprocessed the 5' RACE reads via MiXCR and lists one record per CDR3 protein. The sample lists about 6,200 distinct CDR3 sequences, approximately 60% seen once, with roughly 4% in the top ten. The source material was tumor-infiltrating memory CD4+ T cells sorted from the breast tumor. The sample's subset: memory CD4+ T cells, CD4+CD45RO+CD25-. These receptors originate from a female donor with breast cancer.

J is TRBJ1-5 and V is TRBV6-6; D remains ambiguous. Deletions cut 2 bases from V and 0 bases from J, with 14 bases between. The CDR3 runs 17 residues. Germline V lookup: CDR1 MNHNY, CDR2 SVGAGI (reference sequence). In nucleotides, the CDR3 is TGTGCCAGCAGTTACGGAATAGCGGATAATAGCAATCAGCCCCAGCATTTT. As protein: CASSYGIADNSNQPQHF.

This clonotype was seen a few times. V gene TRBV20-1 combines with J gene TRBJ1-5; the D is unclear. In germline, CDR1 is DFQATT, CDR2 SNEGSKA (reference sequence). This CDR3 contains 17 residues. V was shortened by 0 bases and J by 6 bases, with 21 bases between the two germline ends. In DNA, the CDR3 is TGCAGTGCTAGAGATTTAGAAAACGGTCCAGGCGGTCAGCCCCAGCATTTT. This sequence encodes CSARDLENGPGGQPQHF.

The genes are TRBV4-2 and TRBJ2-5; weak D call: TRBD2 (6 bases). V dropped 0 bases and J dropped 4 bases, with 15 bases sitting between them. Looked up from germline, CDR1 is LGHNA and CDR2 is YNFKEQ. CDR3 size: 16 residues. CDR3 sequence: CASSQDPGSGAETQYF. The DNA for the CDR3 is TGTGCCAGCAGCCAAGATCCCGGGAGTGGTGCAGAGACCCAGTACTTC.

This chain uses TRBV20-1 with TRBJ2-7; TRBD1 matches 9 bases. The CDR3 extends over 15 amino acids. The germline V gene encodes CDR1 DFQATT and CDR2 SNEGSKA (reference sequence). Germline trimming cut 0 bases from V and 4 bases from J; bases unmatched to any gene: 7. The CDR3 here is CSARDKGTGLYEQYF. Here the CDR3 DNA reads TGCAGTGCTAGAGATAAAGGGACAGGGCTTTACGAGCAGTACTTC.

CDR3 bases: TGTGCCAGCAGCCGGGACCCCACAGATACGCAGTATTTT. This codes for CASSRDPTDTQYF. The chain couples TRBV9 to TRBJ2-3; tentatively, D is TRBD1 or TRBD2 (5 bases each). Germline V CDR1 and CDR2: SGDLS, YYNGEE. This CDR3 is 13 amino acids long. V was clipped by 4 bases and J by 2 bases, with 8 bases between them.

The CDR3 loop reads CSARDRDSPLHF. The CDR3 nucleotides are TGCAGTGCTAGAGATAGAGATTCACCCCTCCACTTT. The chain joins TRBV20-1 to TRBJ1-6; D remains ambiguous. The germline V gene encodes CDR1 DFQATT and CDR2 SNEGSKA (reference sequence). CDR3 size: 12 residues. The germline V and J ends were trimmed by 0 bases and 8 bases, with 5 bases remaining between them.

The genes are TRBV12-3 or TRBV12-4 and TRBJ1-5, with a tentative D call TRBD1 (5 bases). CDR3 length equals 13 residues. V was shortened by 8 bases and J by 6 bases, with 14 bases between the two germline ends. This CDR3 is CASGATDGQPQHF. For the CDR3, the DNA is TGTGCCAGCGGGGCGACAGATGGTCAGCCCCAGCATTTT.

The chain employs TRBV9 and TRBJ1-3; no clear D gene. The CDR3 is made up of 16 amino acids. V was pared by 0 bases and J by 1 base, with 11 bases between. Germline loops: CDR1 SGDLS, CDR2 YYNGEE. CDR3 amino acids: CASSVAPTGSGNTIYF. In DNA, the CDR3 is TGTGCCAGCAGCGTAGCCCCAACGGGATCTGGAAACACCATATATTTT.

This chain uses TRBV6-5 with TRBJ1-4, with unresolved D. CDR1 MNHEY and CDR2 SVGAGI come from the germline V gene. The V and J ends lost 9 bases and 4 bases respectively, with 3 bases between them. This CDR3 region has 10 residues. CDR3 DNA sequence: TGTGCCAGTAGTAATGAAAAACTGTTTTTT. Translating it yields CASSNEKLFF.

CDR3 sequence (DNA): TGTGCCAGCAGCTTGTCTAGTTTCTCCTACGAGCAGTACTTC. Translation gives CASSLSSFSYEQYF. V gene TRBV7-2 combines with J gene TRBJ2-7; D gene ambiguous. Trimming removed 3 bases at V and 0 bases at J, with 9 bases between. The CDR3 has 14 amino acids. Germline values: CDR1 SGHTA, CDR2 FQGNSA. Full variable domain (missing parts from reference TRBV7-2 and TRBJ2-7): GAGVSQSPSNKVTEKGKDVELRCDPISGHTALYWYRQSLGQGLEFLIYFQGNSAPDKSGLPSDRFSAERTGGSVSTLTIQRTQQEDSAVYLCASSLSSFSYEQYFGPGTRLTVT.

The chain couples TRBV18 to TRBJ2-7; D is ambiguous. V was clipped by 0 bases and J by 2 bases, with 11 bases between them. Germline values: CDR1 KGHSH, CDR2 LQKENI. The CDR3 totals 15 residues. The CDR3 DNA follows: TGTGCCAGCTCACCACCGAGCACAGAAACCTACGAGCAGTACTTC. This gives the protein CASSPPSTETYEQYF.

V gene TRBV7-2 combines with J gene TRBJ2-5; the match to TRBD2 covers 8 bases. With 5 bases clipped from V and 7 bases from J, the junction kept 21 bases outside the gene matches. CDR1 and CDR2 from the germline V gene are SGHTA and FQGNSA. The CDR3 covers 18 residues. For the CDR3, the DNA is TGTGCCAGCAGCCCTATGGGTGGTAGCGGGGCTAAACGCGGGACCCAGTACTTC. This encodes CASSPMGGSGAKRGTQYF.

This clonotype was found a few times. The chain joins TRBV7-2 to TRBJ1-1, with a tentative D call TRBD1 (5 bases). The germline V gene encodes CDR1 SGHTA and CDR2 FQGNSA. The CDR3 is 14 amino acids. Trimming cost V 5 bases and J 1 base, with 11 bases left between them. The CDR3 coding sequence is TGTGCCAGCAGCCAGTACAGGCGGAACACTGAAGCTTTCTTT. It specifies CASSQYRRNTEAFF.

This clonotype was observed a handful of times. The chain has TRBV5-1 and TRBJ1-6; D is perhaps TRBD1 (5 bases). V dropped 0 bases and J dropped 7 bases, with 5 bases sitting between them. CDR3 length: 13 amino acids. From germline, CDR1 is SGHRS and CDR2 YFSETQ. CDR3 in amino acids: CASSLGQNSPLHF. As DNA, the CDR3 is TGCGCCAGCAGCTTGGGACAGAATTCACCCCTCCACTTT.

Sample share makes this clonotype large. This chain uses TRBV10-3 with TRBJ1-1; 8 nucleotides align to TRBD1. Trimming took 6 bases from V and 6 from J; bases not matched to a gene: 12. Germline V gene sequence: CDR1 ENHRY, CDR2 SYGVKD. The CDR3 covers 15 residues. In nucleotides, the CDR3 is TGTGCCATCAGGATGACGGACAGGGCTTTGGCTGAAGCTTTCTTT. This gives the protein CAIRMTDRALAEAFF.

This chain connects TRBV30 to TRBJ1-2; D is unresolved. CDR1 is GTSNPN, CDR2 SVGIG, per germline (reference sequence). The CDR3 runs to 11 residues. V lost 4 bases to trimming and J lost 9 bases, with 12 bases between them. The CDR3 DNA reads as TGTGCCTGGAAGTTCGCTTTTCGCTACACCTTC. Protein: CAWKFAFRYTF.

The gene calls are TRBV20-1 and TRBJ1-2; 7 bases match TRBD1. After removal of 7 bases from V and 3 bases from J, the junction contained 11 bases not matched to a gene. Germline CDR1 reads DFQATT; CDR2 reads SNEGSKA (reference sequence). The CDR3 loop spans 14 amino acids. The CDR3 DNA reads as TGCAGTGATAGCCGAGGGGGCTTTCACTATGGCTACACCTTC. Residues: CSDSRGGFHYGYTF.

This clonotype appeared a single time. Relative to the germline gene, one junction end is altered; a read error may explain this. This chain connects TRBV7-9 to TRBJ1-2, with TRBD1 matching 9 bases. This CDR3 contains 16 residues. Germline V gene data show CDR1 as SEHNR and CDR2 as FQNEAQ (reference sequence). The CDR3 DNA reads as TGTGCCAGCAGCGACACCCCTACCGAGGACAGGGGCGGCTACAACTTC. Protein: CASSDTPTEDRGGYNF.

The chain joins TRBV29-1 to TRBJ1-2, with 7 nucleotides matching TRBD1. Trimming removed 5 bases from V and 4 bases from J; junction bases left unmatched: 4. The CDR3 is 12 amino acids. Per the germline V gene, CDR1 is SQVTM and CDR2 is ANQGSEA. CDR3 DNA sequence: TGCAGCGTTACGGGACAGCCCTATGGCTACACCTTC. As protein: CSVTGQPYGYTF.

This clonotype showed up just a few times. The genes are TRBV25-1 and TRBJ2-3; no definite D call. The CDR3 runs to 12 residues. Germline V gene sequence: CDR1 MGHDK, CDR2 SYGVNS. The V gene lost 5 bases and the J gene lost 6 bases, with 9 bases spanning the gap. CDR3 sequence (DNA): TGTGCCAGCAGTTCCGACTGGGATACGCAGTATTTT. Translation gives CASSSDWDTQYF.

The V call is TRBV10-3, the J call TRBJ1-3, with D perhaps matching TRBD1 (6 bases). The length of the CDR3 is 13 residues. V was clipped by 7 bases and J by 5 bases, with 12 bases between them. Looked up from germline, CDR1 is ENHRY and CDR2 is SYGVKD. The CDR3 is CAITGGVRNTIYF. CDR3 in DNA: TGTGCCATCACGGGGGGCGTGCGAAACACCATATATTTT.

The chain couples TRBV29-1 to TRBJ1-1; D is uncertain. Germline assignment: CDR1 SQVTM and CDR2 ANQGSEA. V was cut by 4 bases and J by 0 bases, with 18 bases left in between. This CDR3 has 16 residues. CDR3 protein: CSVGLRSSGMNTEAFF. The DNA for the CDR3 is TGCAGCGTTGGGCTCCGTTCGAGTGGCATGAACACTGAAGCTTTCTTT.